This T cell receptor beta chain came from a study of T cells in Graves' hyperthyroidism and ophthalmopathy (dated 2019 in TCRdb). With regard to the full study: Peripheral blood samples were taken at the time of initial diagnosis, prior to any treatment. To identify distinguishing TCR V-J signatures, a discovery cohort of 100 patients was used, comprising some 43 with Graves' ophthalmopathy and 55 to 65 with stable Graves' hyperthyroidism. Prospective prediction of ophthalmopathy was tested in an independent validation cohort consisting of roughly 19 hyperthyroidism patients and more than 15 patients who later progressed to ophthalmopathy. For training and testing, the roughly 93 patients in the discovery cohort were randomly divided in a 7:3 ratio. In about 6 Graves' hyperthyroidism patients, the study also compared T-cell repertoires from thyroid tissue with T-cell repertoires from blood. Once sampling was done, hyperthyroidism patients were given methimazole at a starting dose of 30 mg daily, whereas ophthalmopathy patients were given high-dose intravenous methylprednisolone. TCR Vbeta CDR3 sequencing of roughly 140 peripheral blood samples (43 ophthalmopathy, some 75 hyperthyroidism and about 17 progressor patients) is reported in the paper. General study outcomes and caveats: In validation, the model predicted progression to ophthalmopathy with 65% to 71% sensitivity and 72% to 75% specificity, a median of about 6 months before onset. A model built on a 13 V-J signature distinguished ophthalmopathy from stable hyperthyroidism, reaching 85% to 90% sensitivity and about 81% specificity in cross-validation and 80%/75% in testing. Blood samples also contained most of the expanded thyroid clonotypes (frequency above 0.001), which suggests that blood repertoires may reflect thyroid immune responses. No statistical method was used to fix the sample size in advance, and group allocation was not hidden from the investigators.

The TCR beta CDR3 regions were amplified from the RNA transcripts. The first round of RT-PCR for the TCR CDR3 was performed with the HTBI primer set and the Qiagen OneStep RT-PCR kit. The libraries were constructed in a second round of multiplex PCR and then size-selected and purified. Sequencing of the libraries was done on an Illumina HiSeq2000 using paired-end 100 bp reads. The published analysis was carried out like this. SOAPnuke was used to process the raw data, with reads discarded if the reads contained adapters or uncalled bases, had a mean Phred below 15, or lacked an exact constant-primer or identifier match. COPE v1.2.5 was used to merge the high-quality paired reads, and each unique nucleotide sequence was defined as a clonotype. Clonotypes were aligned to IMGT TRBV, TRBD and TRBJ reference segments using MiTCR v1.1. The analysis was restricted to V-J combinations with a frequency above 0.0001, which together covered 99% to 99.2% of the repertoires. A TCS score was defined as the ratio of F50 (clonal expansion) to E x V (chaos), with BLOSUM62-based TCRdist applied between CDR3 peptides within each V-J. Welch's t-statistics and random forest reduced 500 to 650 V-J features to roughly 13, which were used in a naive Bayes classifier (R e1071). Starting from the raw public reads, TCRdb applied fastp trimming at Q25, assembled clones with MiXCR and retained in-frame beta chains. Rows merge per CDR3 protein into single entries with the most common DNA and genes. The V and J calls follow TCRdb's processing rather than the paper's. The table for this sample lists 450,000 to 650,000 distinct CDR3 sequences; over 15% of them were counted only once. Approximately 16% of the sample rests with the top ten.

The germline V gene sets CDR1 to LGHNA and CDR2 to YNFKEQ. Here V drops 1 base and J drops 4 bases, and the junction holds 7 bases not matched to any gene. The CDR3 covers 16 residues, taking in both the cysteine and the phenylalanine. This entry keeps only the CDR3 DNA: 48 bases, framed from base 1. This clonotype was counted at least ten times. What this receptor recognizes is not known. It has no much larger one-base neighbor in the sample; base qualities were not kept. In the ophthalmopathy patients, disease was moderately to severely active, with a Clinical Activity Score of 3 or more, a NOSPECS grade of 4 or more, and a duration of less than 3 months. Patients with uncontrolled infections, other autoimmune diseases, pregnancy or lactation were excluded. Diagnoses were established on the basis of clinical symptoms, serum thyroxine and TRAb, thyroid ultrasound, and orbital computed tomography. PBMCs were separated from 7.5 to 10 ml of fresh peripheral blood using Ficoll-Paque density gradient centrifugation. Trizol reagent was used to extract total RNA, and RNA quality was then checked on an Agilent 2100 Bioanalyzer.

The sequenced material came from blood. The chain joins TRBV4-2 to TRBJ2-1; 7 junctional bases match TRBD2. This TCR was sampled from a woman in her late teens or twenties with Graves' ophthalmopathy. The DNA reads TGTGCCAGCAGCCAAGTAGGGACTACCTCTTACAATGAGCAGTTCTTC. It specifies CASSQVGTTSYNEQFF.